The next 7 T cell receptor beta chains were all read from a single sample in a study of T-cell reconstitution after alpha-beta-depleted transplantation in children. The TCRbeta library was prepared with unique molecular identifiers. TCRdb reprocessed the PCR reads with MiXCR, giving one entry per CDR3 protein. Of under 350,000 distinct CDR3 sequences listed, approximately 9.8% are singletons. Here the sequenced sample was PBMCs from the stem cell graft donor, taken from the stem cell graft. All receptors come from a human donor who donated a stem cell graft to a child with SCID.

In the case of this clonotype: No conserved phenylalanine or tryptophan is present at the end of the CDR3, so a read error is the likely explanation. The limits of the CDR3 on the DNA are not certain, so only TCRdb's listed CDR3 is given. The genes are TRBV25-1 and TRBJ1-1; the table calls TRBD1, which could not be checked here. Termini included, the CDR3 measures 14 amino acids. From germline, CDR1 is MGHDK and CDR2 SYGVNS. The CDR3 region is CASSPYGVGGRQHL.

This clonotype was observed at least ten times. V and J are TRBV2 and TRBJ1-1; no definite D call. With 3 bases removed from V and 1 base from J, the gap between germline ends came to 9 bases. Looked up from germline, CDR1 is SNHLY and CDR2 is FYNNEI. The CDR3 extends over 14 amino acids. The CDR3 loop reads CASSDVPSNTEAFF. DNA of the CDR3: TGTGCCAGCAGTGACGTCCCTTCGAACACTGAAGCTTTCTTT.

There are a few counts of this clonotype. This sequence joins TRBV7-2 and TRBJ1-1; possibly TRBD1 for D (5 bases). The CDR3 length is 15 residues. Germline CDR1 and CDR2: SGHTA and FQGNSA. Trimming stripped 5 bases from V and 3 bases from J, with 16 bases between. In nucleotides, the CDR3 is TGTGCCAGCAGCCATATAATCGACAGATACACTGAAGCTTTCTTT. This translates into CASSHIIDRYTEAFF.

This clonotype was seen a handful of times. The rearrangement uses TRBV20-1 and TRBJ2-7, with D possibly TRBD2 on 6 matching bases. Deletions cut 7 bases from V and 7 bases from J, with 20 bases between. CDR1 is DFQATT and CDR2 is SNEGSKA in the germline V gene (reference sequence). The length of the CDR3 is 13 residues. The CDR3 spells CSGGLKGVREQYF. The DNA for the CDR3 is TGCAGTGGGGGACTGAAGGGTGTGAGGGAGCAGTACTTC.

This clonotype came up a few times. The chain has TRBV6-6 and TRBJ2-1; 8 nucleotides line up with TRBD1. The J segment lost 5 bases and the V segment lost 6 bases, leaving 3 bases of the junction unmatched. Germline lookup yields CDR1 MNHNY and CDR2 SVGAGI (reference sequence). This CDR3 comprises 13 residues. CDR3 residues: CASRGQADNEQFF. The CDR3 DNA reads as TGTGCCAGCAGGGGACAGGCCGACAATGAGCAGTTCTTC.

CDR3 sequence (DNA): TGTGCCACCAGTGATGCCATGGTTTCCTACAATGAGCAGTTCTTC. Its protein product is CATSDAMVSYNEQFF. The rearrangement uses TRBV24-1 and TRBJ2-1, with D hard to call. CDR1 KGHDR and CDR2 SFDVKD come from the germline V gene. Trimming removed 3 bases from V and 1 base from J, with 9 bases in between. The CDR3 is made up of 15 amino acids.

The chain couples TRBV12-3 or TRBV12-4 to TRBJ1-1; D is undetermined. V lost 5 bases and J lost 6, with 10 bases in between. This CDR3 has 12 amino acids. The CDR3 region is CASSPGVAEAFF. The CDR3 DNA sequence: TGTGCCAGCAGTCCTGGGGTCGCTGAAGCTTTCTTT.